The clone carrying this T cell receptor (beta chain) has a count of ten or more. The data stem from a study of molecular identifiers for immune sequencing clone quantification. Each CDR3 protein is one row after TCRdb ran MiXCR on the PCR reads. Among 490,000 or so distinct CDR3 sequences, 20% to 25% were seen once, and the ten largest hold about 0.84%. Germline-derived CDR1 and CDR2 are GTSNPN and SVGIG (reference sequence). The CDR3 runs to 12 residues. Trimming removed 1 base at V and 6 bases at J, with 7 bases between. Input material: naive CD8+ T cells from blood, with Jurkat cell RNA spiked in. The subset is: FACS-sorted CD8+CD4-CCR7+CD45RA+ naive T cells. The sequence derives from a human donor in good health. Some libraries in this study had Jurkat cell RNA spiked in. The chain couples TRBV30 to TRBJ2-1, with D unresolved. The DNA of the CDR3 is TGTGCCTGGAGTGCCCTCGGCAATGAGCAGTTCTTC. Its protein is CAWSALGNEQFF.